The 24 T cell receptor beta chains reported below all come from one sample, sequenced in a study of T cells after yellow fever vaccination. TCRdb reprocessed the 5' RACE reads via MiXCR and lists one record per CDR3 protein. The sample records 450,000 to 650,000 distinct CDR3 sequences, about 13% being singletons. Specimen: PBMCs, collected on the day of the yellow fever booster vaccination. The receptors were gathered from a man aged 30 to 45 who received the YFV17D yellow fever vaccine.

A few counts support this clonotype. The CDR3 DNA follows: TGCAGTGCTATCGCCGCCTACAATGAGCAGTTCTTC. Translating it yields CSAIAAYNEQFF. The chain joins TRBV20-1 to TRBJ2-1; D is uncertain. CDR1 and CDR2 (germline): DFQATT, SNEGSKA (reference sequence). The CDR3 loop spans 12 amino acids. V lost 4 bases to trimming and J lost 2 bases, with 6 bases between them.

This sequence joins TRBV6-2 or TRBV6-3 and TRBJ2-7, with D possibly TRBD1 on 5 matching bases. The CDR3 covers 13 residues. Germline V gene sequence: CDR1 MNHEY, CDR2 SVGEGT. The ends were cut back, 4 bases at V and 2 bases at J, with 9 bases in the middle. The CDR3 here is CASSFLQAYEQYF. CDR3 bases: TGTGCCAGCAGTTTCTTACAGGCCTACGAGCAGTACTTC.

A remark on this clonotype: Relative to the germline gene, one junction end is altered; a read error may explain this. This sequence joins TRBV7-7 and TRBJ2-7; 10 nucleotides align to TRBD1. Germline lookup yields CDR1 SSHAT and CDR2 FNYEAQ (reference sequence). There are 13 residues in the CDR3. The CDR3 sequence is CASSVGTGEEQYF. CDR3 bases: TGTGCTAGCAGCGTAGGGACAGGGGAAGAGCAGTACTTC.

This clonotype was seen a few times. The chain couples TRBV10-3 to TRBJ1-2, with D uncertain. The germline V gene has CDR1 ENHRY and CDR2 SYGVKD. CDR3 length: 14 residues. V lost 2 bases, J lost 0 bases, and 7 bases lay in between. CDR3 DNA sequence: TGTGCCATCAGTGAGGGCAGGACTAACTATGGCTACACCTTC. As protein: CAISEGRTNYGYTF.

The rearrangement links TRBV5-1 to TRBJ2-7; D may be TRBD1 (6 bases). Per germline, CDR1 SGHRS and CDR2 YFSETQ. The CDR3 has 14 amino acids. V was pared by 1 base and J by 6 bases, with 14 bases between. The CDR3 reads CASSLQDSPSEQYF. DNA for the CDR3: TGCGCCAGCAGCTTGCAGGACAGTCCCTCCGAGCAGTACTTC.

The chain links TRBV27 to TRBJ2-1; D perhaps matches TRBD2 (6 bases). The CDR3 has 13 residues. Trimming removed 6 bases at V and 10 bases at J, with 16 bases between. Germline values: CDR1 MNHEY, CDR2 SMNVEV (reference sequence). This chain's CDR3 is CASSVPGESEQFF. The CDR3 nucleotides are TGTGCCAGCAGCGTTCCGGGAGAAAGCGAGCAGTTCTTC.

The chain links TRBV20-1 to TRBJ1-1, with D tentatively TRBD1 (6 bases). V was trimmed by 5 bases and J by 8 bases, leaving 12 bases between them. Germline V gene sequence: CDR1 DFQATT, CDR2 SNEGSKA (reference sequence). The CDR3 loop spans 11 amino acids. The CDR3 DNA follows: TGCAGTGCTGGCTCCGGGACAGAAGCTTTCTTT. Its translation: CSAGSGTEAFF.

This clonotype has just a few counts. The V gene is TRBV20-1, the J gene TRBJ2-2; no firm D call. The germline V gene encodes CDR1 DFQATT and CDR2 SNEGSKA (reference sequence). This CDR3 spans 13 amino acids. Trimming stripped 1 base from V and 4 bases from J, with 7 bases between. In DNA form, the CDR3 reads TGCAGTGCTAGAGTTGGGGTCACCGGGGAGCTGTTTTTT. This gives the protein CSARVGVTGELFF.

The table lists this clonotype with a few counts. The genes are TRBV18 and TRBJ2-6, with 8 bases lining up with TRBD1. Germline V gene lookup returns CDR1 KGHSH and CDR2 LQKENI. J lost 2 bases, V lost 6 bases, and 9 bases had no gene match. CDR3 length: 17 amino acids. The CDR3 spells CASSAGTGSPGANVLTF. DNA of the CDR3: TGTGCCAGCTCGGCCGGGACAGGTTCTCCTGGGGCCAACGTCCTGACTTTC.

The rearrangement uses TRBV20-1 and TRBJ2-3; D might be TRBD1 or TRBD2, each matching 6 bases. Germline loops: CDR1 DFQATT, CDR2 SNEGSKA (reference sequence). Deletions cut 0 bases from V and 1 base from J, with 11 bases between. CDR3 length: 15 amino acids. CDR3 residues: CSARDGRGRTDTQYF. As DNA, the CDR3 is TGCAGTGCTAGAGATGGACGGGGGCGCACAGATACGCAGTATTTT.

Only a few counts were recorded for this clonotype. This chain uses TRBV5-4 with TRBJ1-1; 7 bases are a match to TRBD1. The CDR3 runs 15 residues. Looked up from germline, CDR1 is SGHNT and CDR2 is YYREEE (reference sequence). V trimming: 3 bases; J trimming: 2 bases; junction bases outside the gene matches: 7. This CDR3 is CASSSTGQANTEAFF. Written as DNA, the CDR3 is TGTGCCAGCAGCTCTACAGGACAGGCCAACACTGAAGCTTTCTTT.

The chain is built from TRBV7-9 and TRBJ2-6, with unresolved D. V was trimmed by 8 bases and J by 4 bases, leaving 15 bases between them. The CDR3 is 15 amino acids. The germline gives CDR1 SEHNR, CDR2 FQNEAQ (reference sequence). Written as DNA, the CDR3 is TGTGCCAGCGGAAGGGCAACCGCCGGGGCCAACGTCCTGACTTTC. As protein: CASGRATAGANVLTF.

This clonotype was seen a few times. The chain uses TRBV12-3 or TRBV12-4 and TRBJ2-3; D ambiguous. The V gene lost 2 bases and the J gene lost 1 base, with 7 bases spanning the gap. This CDR3 spans 14 amino acids. The CDR3 here is CASSLPRRTDTQYF. The CDR3 region has the DNA TGTGCCAGCAGTTTACCACGCCGCACAGATACGCAGTATTTT.

About this clonotype: One junction end does not reproduce the germline sequence, and a read error may be involved. The chain recombines TRBV10-3 with TRBJ1-2; D unresolved. The germline V gene encodes CDR1 ENHRY and CDR2 SYGVKD. The CDR3 is 13 residues long. The CDR3 loop reads CAISESTLYGYTF. CDR3 bases: TGTGCCATCAGTGAGTCTACCTTATATGGATACACCTTC.

The chain uses TRBV10-3 and TRBJ1-1; 7 bases match TRBD1. Losses at the gene ends were 6 bases for V and 5 bases for J; bases not matched to a gene: 9. CDR3 length: 14 amino acids. CDR1 and CDR2 from the germline V gene are ENHRY and SYGVKD. CDR3 protein: CAIRVGGQGTEAFF. The CDR3 DNA is TGTGCCATCAGGGTAGGGGGCCAAGGTACTGAAGCTTTCTTT.

V and J are TRBV14 and TRBJ2-7; D ambiguous. Trimming shortened V by 2 bases and J by 1 base, and 15 bases separated the two germline ends. Per germline, CDR1 SGHDN and CDR2 FVKESK. The CDR3 runs to 16 residues. CDR3 nucleotides: TGTGCCAGCAGCCAACCCGCGAAACATTTTTCCTACGAGCAGTACTTC. It codes for CASSQPAKHFSYEQYF.

In its sample, this clonotype was seen a few times. The chain joins TRBV5-4 to TRBJ1-2; 8 bases match TRBD1. The V and J ends lost 3 bases and 5 bases, in that order; junction bases with no gene match: 3. Germline V gene lookup returns CDR1 SGHNT and CDR2 YYREEE (reference sequence). This CDR3 region has 13 residues. CDR3: CASSSDRAYGYTF. CDR3 DNA sequence: TGTGCCAGCAGCTCGGACAGGGCATATGGCTACACCTTC.

The CDR3 here is CASSAQGGQPQHF. The CDR3 region has the DNA TGTGCCAGCAGCGCCCAAGGGGGTCAGCCCCAGCATTTT. The J gene is TRBJ1-5, the V gene TRBV7-2; D may be TRBD1 (6 bases). The CDR3 length is 13 residues. V dropped 5 bases and J dropped 6 bases, with 11 bases sitting between them. From germline, CDR1 is SGHTA and CDR2 FQGNSA.

There are a few counts of this clonotype. This chain uses TRBV12-3 or TRBV12-4 with TRBJ2-1; TRBD1 matches at 9 bases. V lost 5 bases and J lost 0; bases outside the gene matches: 5. The CDR3 runs 16 residues. CDR3 in amino acids: CASSRLGQGSYNEQFF. The DNA for the CDR3 is TGTGCCAGCAGTCGCCTGGGACAGGGCTCCTACAATGAGCAGTTCTTC.

The sample holds a few counts of this clonotype. V and J are TRBV5-1 and TRBJ2-3, with D perhaps given as TRBD1 or TRBD2 (5 bases each). This CDR3 has 15 residues. V dropped 4 bases and J dropped 2 bases, with 14 bases sitting between them. Germline V gene sequence: CDR1 SGHRS, CDR2 YFSETQ. CDR3 loop: CASSRGEIITDTQYF. The CDR3 DNA follows: TGCGCCAGCAGCAGAGGGGAAATAATCACAGATACGCAGTATTTT.

This clonotype was seen a handful of times. V is TRBV7-2 and J is TRBJ2-3; D possibly matches TRBD1 or TRBD2 (6 bases each). This CDR3 region has 14 residues. Germline V CDR1 and CDR2: SGHTA, FQGNSA. V lost 5 bases to trimming and J lost 6 bases, with 15 bases between them. The CDR3 here is CASSMLGGIDTQYF. The CDR3 DNA reads as TGTGCCAGCAGCATGTTGGGGGGCATCGATACGCAGTATTTT.

This chain links TRBV6-5 with TRBJ1-5; 7 bases agree with TRBD1. J lost 6 bases, V lost 2 bases, and 7 bases had no gene match. CDR1 is MNHEY, CDR2 SVGAGI, per germline. The CDR3 contains 15 residues. CDR3 protein: CASSYGRGRGQPQHF. The CDR3 DNA sequence: TGTGCCAGCAGTTACGGGAGGGGGCGCGGTCAGCCCCAGCATTTT.

CDR3 sequence reads: CASSLSYRDTQYF. In DNA form, the CDR3 reads TGTGCCAGCAGCTTAAGCTACAGGGATACGCAGTATTTT. The chain couples TRBV7-3 to TRBJ2-3; a possible D gene is TRBD1 (5 bases). Germline V gene sequence: CDR1 SGHTA, CDR2 FQGTGA. The V and J ends lost 1 base and 6 bases respectively, with 8 bases between them. CDR3 length: 13 amino acids.

J is TRBJ2-1 and V is TRBV7-8; tentative D call: TRBD2 (6 bases). Germline lookup yields CDR1 SGHVS and CDR2 FQNEAQ. Trimming left V 5 bases short and J 7 bases short, with 27 bases between. The CDR3 runs 18 residues. Here the CDR3 reads CASSPSMTDSLGRNEQFF. CDR3 coding DNA: TGTGCCAGCAGCCCCTCAATGACGGACTCCCTTGGGAGGAATGAGCAGTTCTTC.